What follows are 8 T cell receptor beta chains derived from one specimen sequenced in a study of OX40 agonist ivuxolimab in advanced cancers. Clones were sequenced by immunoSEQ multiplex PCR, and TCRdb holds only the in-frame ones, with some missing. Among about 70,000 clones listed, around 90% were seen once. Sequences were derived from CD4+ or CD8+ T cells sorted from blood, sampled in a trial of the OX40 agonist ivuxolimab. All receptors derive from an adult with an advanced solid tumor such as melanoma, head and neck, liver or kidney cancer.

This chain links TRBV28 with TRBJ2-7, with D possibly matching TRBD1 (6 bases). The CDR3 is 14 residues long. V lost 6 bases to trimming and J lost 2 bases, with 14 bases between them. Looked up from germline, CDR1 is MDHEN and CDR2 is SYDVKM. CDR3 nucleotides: TGTGCCAGCAGAAGGGGACACGCCACCTACGAGCAGTACTTC. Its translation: CASRRGHATYEQYF.

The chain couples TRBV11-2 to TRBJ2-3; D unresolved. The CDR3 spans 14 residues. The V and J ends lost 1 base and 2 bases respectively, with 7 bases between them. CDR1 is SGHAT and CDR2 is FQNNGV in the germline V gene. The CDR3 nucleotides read TGTGCCAGCAGCTTAGCGCTGCACACAGATACGCAGTATTTT. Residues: CASSLALHTDTQYF.

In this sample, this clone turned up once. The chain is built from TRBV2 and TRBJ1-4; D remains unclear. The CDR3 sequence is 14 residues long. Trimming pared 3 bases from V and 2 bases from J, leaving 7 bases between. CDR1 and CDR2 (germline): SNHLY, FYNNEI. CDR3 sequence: CASSEAYTNEKLFF. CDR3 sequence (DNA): TGTGCCAGCAGTGAGGCGTACACTAATGAAAAACTGTTTTTT.

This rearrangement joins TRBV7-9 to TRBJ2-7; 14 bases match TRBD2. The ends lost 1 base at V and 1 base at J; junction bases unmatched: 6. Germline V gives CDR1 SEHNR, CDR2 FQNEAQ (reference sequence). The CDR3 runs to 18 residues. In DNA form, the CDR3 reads TGTGCCAGCAGCTTAGGCGTCGGGACTAGCGGGAGTTCCTACGAGCAGTACTTC. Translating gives CASSLGVGTSGSSYEQYF.

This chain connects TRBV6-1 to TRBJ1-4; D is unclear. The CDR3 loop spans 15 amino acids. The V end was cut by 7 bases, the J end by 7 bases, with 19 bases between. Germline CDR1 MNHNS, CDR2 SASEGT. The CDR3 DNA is TGTGCCAGCATTTTTGCACCGGCCTTCCCTGAAAAACTGTTTTTT. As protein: CASIFAPAFPEKLFF.

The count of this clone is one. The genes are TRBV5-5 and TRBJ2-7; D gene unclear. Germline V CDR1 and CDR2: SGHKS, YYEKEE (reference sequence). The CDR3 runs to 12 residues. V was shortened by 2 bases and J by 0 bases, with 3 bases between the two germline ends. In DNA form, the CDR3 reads TGTGCCAGCAGCTTTGTCTCCTACGAGCAGTACTTC. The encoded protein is CASSFVSYEQYF.

CDR3 sequence (DNA): TGTGCCAGCAGTGAACTCTGGCAGGGCGAAGACAATGAGCAGTTCTTC. This translates into CASSELWQGEDNEQFF. The gene calls are TRBV25-1 and TRBJ2-1, with D possibly being TRBD1 (5 bases). This CDR3 comprises 16 residues. Germline V gene sequence: CDR1 MGHDK, CDR2 SYGVNS. V was shortened by 2 bases and J by 5 bases, with 16 bases between the two germline ends.

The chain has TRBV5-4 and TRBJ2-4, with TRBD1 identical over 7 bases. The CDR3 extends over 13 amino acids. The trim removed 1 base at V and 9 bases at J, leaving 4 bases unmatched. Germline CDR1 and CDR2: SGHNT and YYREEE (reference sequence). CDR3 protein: CASSLQGDSIQYF. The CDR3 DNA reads TGTGCCAGCAGCTTGCAGGGGGACAGCATTCAGTACTTC.